A single sample is the source of the 28 T cell receptor beta chains below, sequenced in a study of human T cells and chemical hapten exposure. As to time point: pre-sensitization, week 0. Treatment in this sample: therapeutic diphenylcyclopropenone sensitization with weekly scalp DPC. Using its own MiXCR run on the RACE reads, TCRdb lists one record per CDR3 protein. The top ten clones hold 2% to 3% of a sample with about 380,000 distinct CDR3 sequences, approximately 5% of them seen once. This sample comprised whole blood, obtained in connection with sensitization to the hapten diphenylcyclopropenone (DPC). These receptors were taken from a woman in her 50s with alopecia areata. Some clones in this sample may be carry-over from other donors' samples.

This clonotype has more than one count but fewer than ten. The genes are TRBV4-3 and TRBJ2-2; D may be TRBD1 (6 bases). V lost 4 bases and J 6 bases, leaving 15 bases between the germline ends. Germline assignment: CDR1 LGHNA and CDR2 YSLEER. The CDR3 consists of 15 residues. CDR3: CASSPMAGAPGELFF. The CDR3 DNA sequence: TGCGCCAGCAGCCCCATGGCAGGGGCCCCCGGGGAGCTGTTTTTT.

The chain combines TRBV12-3 or TRBV12-4 with TRBJ2-3; D possibly uses TRBD1 or TRBD2 (6 bases each). Trimming pared 8 bases from V and 4 bases from J, leaving 16 bases between. The length of the CDR3 is 14 residues. The CDR3 sequence is CASGRWGRADTQYF. The CDR3 DNA follows: TGTGCCAGCGGGAGGTGGGGGCGCGCAGATACGCAGTATTTT.

This clonotype has just a few counts. CDR3 protein: CSASETPTDTQYF. CDR3 bases: TGCAGTGCTAGCGAGACTCCCACAGATACGCAGTATTTT. The chain carries TRBV20-1 and TRBJ2-3; no reliable D call. CDR3 length: 13 residues. The germline V and J ends were trimmed by 3 bases and 2 bases, with 9 bases remaining between them. The germline CDR1 and CDR2 sequences are DFQATT and SNEGSKA (reference sequence).

This clonotype was observed a handful of times. This rearrangement joins TRBV29-1 to TRBJ2-7; D is perhaps TRBD2 (5 bases). Trimming left V 6 bases short and J 6 bases short, with 21 bases between. The CDR3 is 14 residues long. Per the germline V gene, CDR1 is SQVTM and CDR2 is ANQGSEA. The CDR3 DNA sequence: TGCAGCGTAGCCCCTGGGCAGGAGGTCGGCGAGCAGTACTTC. Encoded protein: CSVAPGQEVGEQYF.

This clonotype was found many times. This chain connects TRBV7-6 to TRBJ1-1, with a tentative D call TRBD1 (6 bases). Looked up from germline, CDR1 is SGHVS and CDR2 is FNYEAQ. Trimming took 5 bases from V and 5 from J, leaving 12 bases between them. CDR3 length: 13 residues. The CDR3 nucleotides are TGTGCCAGCAGCCGTACAGGGACTACTGAAGCTTTCTTT. It encodes CASSRTGTTEAFF.

The V and J genes are TRBV15 and TRBJ1-2; TRBD1 matches 8 bases. This CDR3 contains 16 residues. Germline assignment: CDR1 LNHNV and CDR2 YYDKDF (reference sequence). Germline trimming cut 5 bases from V and 0 bases from J; bases unmatched to any gene: 8. In DNA, the CDR3 is TGTGCCACCAGCCCGGACAGGGTCCTATCTAACTATGGCTACACCTTC. It is translated as CATSPDRVLSNYGYTF. Full variable domain (remainder filled in from reference TRBV15 and TRBJ1-2): DAMVIQNPRYQVTQFGKPVTLSCSQTLNHNVMYWYQQKSSQAPKLLFHYYDKDFNNEADTPDNFQSRRPNTSFCFLDIRSPGLGDTAMYLCATSPDRVLSNYGYTFGSGTRLTVV.

The gene calls are TRBV9 and TRBJ2-3; no clear D gene. V lost 0 bases to trimming and J lost 0 bases, with 8 bases between them. CDR1 and CDR2 (germline): SGDLS, YYNGEE. CDR3 length equals 15 residues. In DNA, the CDR3 is TGTGCCAGCAGCGTAGCAGGACCCAGCACAGATACGCAGTATTTT. Translated: CASSVAGPSTDTQYF. The whole variable domain, filled in from reference TRBV9 and TRBJ2-3, reads DSGVTQTPKHLITATGQRVTLRCSPRSGDLSVYWYQQSLDQGLQFLIQYYNGEERAKGNILERFSAQQFPDLHSELNLSSLELGDSALYFCASSVAGPSTDTQYFGPGTRLTVL.

The chain is built from TRBV28 and TRBJ2-2; the D gene could be TRBD1 or TRBD2 (5 bases each). Trimming took off 2 bases at V and 7 bases at J, with 11 bases between the two ends. Per the germline V gene, CDR1 is MDHEN and CDR2 is SYDVKM. This CDR3 is built from 14 residues. CDR3 amino acids: CASSLIRDGGELFF. In nucleotides, the CDR3 is TGTGCCAGCAGTTTAATAAGGGACGGCGGGGAGCTGTTTTTT.

This clonotype was counted between two and nine times. This chain links TRBV7-9 with TRBJ2-7; perhaps D is TRBD1 or TRBD2 (5 bases each). The CDR3 extends over 14 amino acids. Germline V gene lookup returns CDR1 SEHNR and CDR2 FQNEAQ (reference sequence). With 2 bases removed from V and 6 bases from J, the gap between germline ends came to 14 bases. The CDR3 region is CASSLSRGAREQYF. The CDR3 bases are TGTGCCAGCAGCTTATCTAGAGGGGCGCGCGAGCAGTACTTC. The full variable domain, rest sourced from reference TRBV7-9 and TRBJ2-7, is DTGVSQNPRHKITKRGQNVTFRCDPISEHNRLYWYRQTLGQGPEFLTYFQNEAQLEKSRLLSDRFSAERPKGSFSTLEIQRTEQGDSAMYLCASSLSRGAREQYFGPGTRLTVT.

This clonotype has only one observation. The chain uses TRBV27 and TRBJ2-6; 8 positions match TRBD1. Losses at the gene ends were 4 bases for V and 1 base for J; bases not matched to a gene: 9. CDR3 length: 18 residues. In germline, CDR1 is MNHEY, CDR2 SMNVEV (reference sequence). CDR3 region: CASSSRTGTSSGANVLTF. Written as DNA, the CDR3 is TGTGCCAGCAGTTCCCGGACAGGGACTTCTTCTGGGGCCAACGTCCTGACTTTC.

This clonotype was detected only a few times. The chain recombines TRBV5-1 with TRBJ2-3; 13 bases are a match to TRBD2. The CDR3 sequence is 19 residues long. J lost 0 bases, V lost 4 bases, and 11 bases had no gene match. CDR1 is SGHRS, CDR2 YFSETQ, per germline. This chain's CDR3 is CASSHWTSGRVTSTDTQYF. The CDR3 nucleotides are TGCGCCAGCAGCCATTGGACTAGCGGGAGAGTTACTAGCACAGATACGCAGTATTTT.

The sample holds a few counts of this clonotype. This chain links TRBV10-3 with TRBJ2-7; TRBD2 matches 7 bases. The CDR3 extends over 15 amino acids. CDR1 ENHRY and CDR2 SYGVKD come from the germline V gene. V was pared by 4 bases and J by 5 bases, with 11 bases of the junction left unmatched. CDR3 region: CAISGREGSGDEQYF. The CDR3 coding sequence is TGTGCCATCAGTGGGAGGGAGGGGTCCGGCGACGAGCAGTACTTC.

The V call is TRBV28, the J call TRBJ2-1; 7 bases map to TRBD2. Germline V gene lookup returns CDR1 MDHEN and CDR2 SYDVKM. This CDR3 is built from 14 residues. V lost 6 bases to trimming and J lost 1 base; unmatched junction nucleotides: 3. The CDR3 loop reads CASRPGLSYNEQFF. The CDR3, as DNA: TGTGCCAGCAGGCCGGGACTATCCTACAATGAGCAGTTCTTC.

CDR3 DNA sequence: TGTGCCAGCAGTTTGAAAAGCGGAGGTAATGAGCAGTTCTTC. This encodes CASSLKSGGNEQFF. This sequence joins TRBV12-3 or TRBV12-4 and TRBJ2-1; maybe TRBD2 (5 bases). The CDR3 is made up of 14 amino acids. Trimming cost V 3 bases and J 7 bases, with 13 bases left between them.

This clonotype was detected many times. CDR3 sequence: CASSQGRRLSGNTIYF. CDR3 DNA: TGTGCCAGCAGCCAAGGAAGAAGGCTCTCTGGAAACACCATATATTTT. V usage is TRBV3-1 and J usage is TRBJ1-3; D is ambiguous. CDR1 LGHDT and CDR2 YNNKEL come from the germline V gene (reference sequence). V dropped 1 base and J dropped 0 bases, with 10 bases sitting between them. The CDR3 runs 16 residues.

This clonotype was recorded a few times. In DNA, the CDR3 is TGTGCCATCAGTCCCCGGGCCTCAATGAATTCACCCCTCCACTTT. Amino acid sequence: CAISPRASMNSPLHF. This chain connects TRBV19 to TRBJ1-6; D ambiguous. This CDR3 has 15 residues. The V end was cut by 10 bases, the J end by 7 bases, with 20 bases between. Germline assignment: CDR1 LNHDA and CDR2 SQIVND (reference sequence).

The sample holds many counts of this clonotype. The rearrangement joins TRBV4-3 to TRBJ2-5; no clear D. The V end lost 2 bases, the J end lost 5 bases, and 12 bases lay between the germline ends. The germline gives CDR1 LGHNA, CDR2 YSLEER. There are 14 residues in the CDR3. The CDR3 region has the DNA TGCGCCAGCAGCCAAAGTATCGGGCGGGAGACCCAGTACTTC. Residues: CASSQSIGRETQYF.

V gene TRBV29-1 combines with J gene TRBJ1-2; D is uncertain. Germline V lookup: CDR1 SQVTM, CDR2 ANQGSEA. The CDR3 is 12 residues long. The V end lost 4 bases, the J end lost 0 bases, and 6 bases lay between the germline ends. The CDR3 here is CSVGGANYGYTF. Written as DNA, the CDR3 is TGCAGCGTTGGCGGGGCTAACTATGGCTACACCTTC.

This clonotype turned up a few times. The chain is built from TRBV30 and TRBJ2-3, with 9 positions matching TRBD1. Germline loops: CDR1 GTSNPN, CDR2 SVGIG (reference sequence). The CDR3 contains 15 residues. J was trimmed by 4 bases and V by 4 bases; bases with no gene match: 9. CDR3 in DNA: TGTGCCTGGACCCAGACAGGGGGATTCGCAGATACGCAGTATTTT. This encodes CAWTQTGGFADTQYF.

This clonotype was recorded many times. V is TRBV29-1 and J is TRBJ2-5; TRBD2 agrees at 7 bases. The CDR3 covers 14 residues. V was pared by 6 bases and J by 5 bases, with 12 bases of the junction left unmatched. Germline V CDR1 and CDR2: SQVTM, ANQGSEA. CDR3 protein: CSVMLADGQETQYF. For the CDR3, the DNA is TGCAGCGTAATGCTAGCGGATGGGCAGGAGACCCAGTACTTC.

This rearrangement joins TRBV12-3 or TRBV12-4 to TRBJ2-2; D perhaps matches TRBD1 (6 bases). Trimming shortened V by 6 bases and J by 4 bases, and 12 bases separated the two germline ends. This CDR3 has 14 amino acids. CDR3 sequence reads: CASRQGQFTGELFF. In nucleotides, the CDR3 is TGTGCCAGCAGACAAGGACAGTTCACCGGGGAGCTGTTTTTT.

This clonotype occurred many times. CDR3 amino acids: CASSSKQGSGANVLTF. CDR3 coding DNA: TGTGCCAGCAGCTCTAAACAGGGCTCTGGGGCCAACGTCCTGACTTTC. V gene TRBV5-4 combines with J gene TRBJ2-6, with D perhaps matching TRBD1 (6 bases). The CDR3 has 16 amino acids. V was clipped by 3 bases and J by 0 bases, with 10 bases between them. Germline lookup yields CDR1 SGHNT and CDR2 YYREEE (reference sequence).

The V call is TRBV28, the J call TRBJ1-2; TRBD1 aligns across 10 bases. This CDR3 spans 14 amino acids. Germline lookup yields CDR1 MDHEN and CDR2 SYDVKM. Trimming cost V 8 bases and J 7 bases; bases outside gene matches: 10. CDR3 nucleotides: TGTGCCAGCGGGGGGGACAGGGGCTTGTTTGGCTACACCTTC. Translation gives CASGGDRGLFGYTF.

This clonotype was seen ten or more times. The chain employs TRBV10-3 and TRBJ2-7; TRBD1 might be the D (6 bases). Trimming removed 2 bases from V and 2 bases from J, with 10 bases in between. This CDR3 has 14 amino acids. Germline V gives CDR1 ENHRY, CDR2 SYGVKD. The CDR3 DNA reads TGTGCCATCAGTGAGGGAACAGGGCCCTACGAGCAGTACTTC. Encoded protein: CAISEGTGPYEQYF.

The chain links TRBV11-2 to TRBJ2-5, with 11 bases that match TRBD2. Germline CDR1 and CDR2: SGHAT and FQNNGV. The J segment lost 6 bases and the V segment lost 6 bases, leaving 6 bases of the junction unmatched. The CDR3 loop spans 14 amino acids. CDR3: CASRLAGGSKTQYF. The DNA of the CDR3 is TGTGCCAGCAGGCTAGCGGGGGGTTCGAAGACCCAGTACTTC.

V gene TRBV20-1 combines with J gene TRBJ1-1; D is perhaps TRBD1 (6 bases). Trimming shortened V by 6 bases and J by 3 bases, and 11 bases separated the two germline ends. CDR3 length: 12 residues. Germline-derived CDR1 and CDR2 are DFQATT and SNEGSKA (reference sequence). This chain's CDR3 is CSASGGHTEAFF. For the CDR3, the DNA is TGCAGTGCATCCGGGGGGCACACTGAAGCTTTCTTT.

This clonotype was seen repeatedly, ten times or more. The chain carries TRBV11-2 and TRBJ2-1; 8 nucleotides line up with TRBD1. The junction had 5 bases not matched to a gene; V was cut back by 4 bases and J by 9 bases. This CDR3 has 13 amino acids. Germline assignment: CDR1 SGHAT and CDR2 FQNNGV. CDR3 in amino acids: CASSSRGPAEQFF. In nucleotides, the CDR3 is TGTGCCAGCAGCTCCAGGGGGCCTGCTGAGCAGTTCTTC. The full variable domain, with the rest looked up from reference TRBV11-2 and TRBJ2-1, is EAGVAQSPRYKIIEKRQSVAFWCNPISGHATLYWYQQILGQGPKLLIQFQNNGVVDDSQLPKDRFSAERLKGVDSTLKIQPAKLEDSAVYLCASSSRGPAEQFFGPGTRLTVL.

The chain has TRBV29-1 and TRBJ1-1, with D possibly matching TRBD1 (5 bases). The length of the CDR3 is 12 residues. Germline loops: CDR1 SQVTM, CDR2 ANQGSEA. The V gene lost 6 bases and the J gene lost 5 bases, with 13 bases spanning the gap. The CDR3 DNA sequence: TGCAGCGTGGGCGGGGGGAGGACTGAAGCTTTCTTT. Its protein product is CSVGGGRTEAFF.